This T cell receptor (beta chain) was recorded in a study of regulatory T cells in long-lasting Graves disease. The CDR3 covers 14 residues. The ends were cut back, 7 bases at V and 4 bases at J, with 12 bases in the middle. CDR1 KGHDR and CDR2 SFDVKD come from the germline V gene. The authors built TCR beta libraries using iRepertoire HTBI primers and Arm-PCR of CDR3 regions. TCRdb recomputed calls from the multiplex PCR reads with MiXCR, one row per CDR3 protein. This table holds some 470,000 distinct CDR3 sequences, 20% to 25% found once. Time point indicated: persistent/refractory GD, antithyroid drugs over 5 years with positive TRAb. PBMC-derived RNA was used for the TCR library.

The chain links TRBV24-1 to TRBJ2-2; D gene ambiguous. This receptor was obtained from a female donor with Graves disease. Sequences were derived from peripheral blood mononuclear cells (PBMCs), sampled when the disease was refractory, from a patient treated with antithyroid drugs. CDR3 nucleotide sequence: TGTGCCACCAGCGGCAACTCCTTCACCGGGGAGCTGTTTTTT. Its translation: CATSGNSFTGELFF.